A selection of T cell receptor beta chains follows, all from one sample in a study of shared T cell receptors in the human thymus. This table comes from immunoSEQ multiplex PCR, and its TCRdb copy is limited to in-frame clones, with some not included. Seen here are over 650,000 clones, over 75% observed once, and the top ten hold 0.0094%. This sample also appeared in a second study, on human thymus T cells.

Input material: thymocytes. These receptors all stem from a boy younger than two with a congenital heart defect. CDR3s include the opening cysteine and the closing phenylalanine or tryptophan. The D gene is left open where the match is weak. Only some rows state a clone size, as once, few, many or a class for expanded clones.

d_gene: -; abundance: -; v_gene: TRBV28; j_gene: TRBJ2-7; CDR3aa: CASSHRGWEPYEQYF; CDR3nt: TGTGCCAGCAGTCACCGCGGGTGGGAACCCTACGAGCAGTACTTC
d_gene: -; abundance: -; v_gene: TRBV29-1; j_gene: TRBJ2-2; CDR3aa: CSVAPGNTGELFF; CDR3nt: TGCAGCGTTGCCCCAGGGAACACCGGGGAGCTGTTTTTT
d_gene: -; abundance: once; v_gene: TRBV28; j_gene: TRBJ2-7; CDR3aa: CASRQRLLTVYEQYF; CDR3nt: TGTGCCAGTCGACAGAGGCTCCTAACCGTATACGAGCAGTACTTC
d_gene: TRBD2; abundance: -; v_gene: TRBV10-2; j_gene: TRBJ2-2; CDR3aa: CASSLTSGNPTGELFF; CDR3nt: TGCGCCAGCAGTCTCACTAGCGGGAACCCCACCGGGGAGCTGTTTTTT
d_gene: TRBD1; abundance: -; v_gene: TRBV18; j_gene: TRBJ1-2; CDR3aa: CASSPYRGTGEGYTF; CDR3nt: TGTGCCAGCTCACCGTACAGAGGGACAGGGGAGGGCTACACCTTC
d_gene: -; abundance: -; v_gene: TRBV9; j_gene: TRBJ2-1; CDR3aa: CASSVLGAEDRTNYNEQFF; CDR3nt: TGTGCCAGCAGCGTCCTAGGGGCGGAGGACAGGACTAACTACAATGAGCAGTTCTTC
d_gene: TRBD1; abundance: -; v_gene: TRBV5-1; j_gene: TRBJ2-2; CDR3aa: CASSFYRDRGNTGELFF; CDR3nt: TGCGCCAGCAGCTTTTACCGGGACAGGGGTAACACCGGGGAGCTGTTTTTT
d_gene: TRBD1; abundance: few; v_gene: TRBV5-1; j_gene: TRBJ1-1; CDR3aa: CASSARNRGLVGQHTEAFF; CDR3nt: TGCGCCAGCAGCGCAAGAAACAGGGGTCTCGTTGGCCAACACACTGAAGCTTTCTTT
d_gene: -; abundance: -; v_gene: TRBV6-1; j_gene: TRBJ1-1; CDR3aa: CASSHLSGTEAFF; CDR3nt: TGTGCCAGCAGTCACCTGTCGGGCACTGAAGCTTTCTTT
d_gene: TRBD1; abundance: -; v_gene: TRBV14; j_gene: TRBJ2-3; CDR3aa: CASSQRGGDRGALADTQYF; CDR3nt: TGTGCCAGCAGCCAAAGAGGTGGTGACAGGGGTGCCCTGGCAGATACGCAGTATTTT